The entry below gives a single T cell receptor (beta chain) sequence along with its context. The data belong to a study of blood T cell repertoires in COVID-19. About the study: COVID-19 samples, acute and convalescent, were from the United States, Italy and Spain.

Libraries were prepared by immunoSEQ multiplex PCR; TCRdb keeps only in-frame clonotypes and omits some of them. The sample lists 150,000 to 200,000 clones, 89% occurring once. Germline CDR1 and CDR2: MNHEY and SVGAGI. The CDR3 loop spans 13 amino acids. V lost 5 bases to trimming and J lost 6 bases, with 11 bases between them. The chain has TRBV6-5 and TRBJ1-5; tentatively, D is TRBD1 (6 bases). This sequence originates from a man in his forties or fifties with acute or convalescent COVID-19. Source material: peripheral blood. The CDR3 DNA sequence: TGTGCCAGCAGTACAGGGAACCTTCAGCCCCAGCATTTT. Its translation: CASSTGNLQPQHF.